This T cell receptor beta chain was retrieved from a study of T cell responses to AZD1222 COVID-19 vaccine. Study-wide results and caveats: Mapped onto spike, vaccine-associated CD4 TCRs spanned it and were dominant at 160-218 and 743-854. White British people made up most donors, females outnumbered males, and clonal diversity was possibly underestimated. In the spike-specific TCR repertoire, nearly half reportedly target unmutated variant regions.

Analyses pooled second doses at about 4 or about 12 weeks. V was shortened by 6 bases and J by 5 bases, with 16 bases between the two germline ends. Germline values: CDR1 MDHEN, CDR2 SYDVKM. The CDR3 runs to 14 residues. On this clone itself: Antigen: not known.

The data were produced by immunoSEQ multiplex PCR, yet TCRdb's version contains in-frame clones alone and is incomplete. The top ten clones hold 5% to 6% of a sample with 140,000 to 150,000 clones, 85% to 90% of them seen once. Here the sequenced sample was peripheral blood, taken 28 days after the second AZD1222 dose. The rearrangement links TRBV28 to TRBJ2-5; possible D gene TRBD2, 6 bases. This receptor was identified in an adult who received the AZD1222 COVID-19 vaccine. The CDR3 DNA sequence: TGTGCCAGCAGCTCCGGGACTGTCCCTGAGACCCAGTACTTC. Translated, it gives CASSSGTVPETQYF.